This T cell receptor beta chain was documented in a study of cytomegalovirus exposure and HLA in healthy donors. Overall study findings and caveats: Some V segments, TRBV6-2 and TRBV6-3 among them, were indistinguishable and were therefore excluded. Association with HLA alleles at 0.05 false discovery rate was found for approximately 18,000 TCR beta sequences in a later analysis. A link between a missense DCLRE1C variant and TCR beta V- and J-gene trimming emerged from a later analysis.

A multiplex PCR was run with 60 Vbeta primers and 13 Jbeta primers. Sequenced by immunoSEQ multiplex PCR; TCRdb stores in-frame clones only, minus some. The data show around 200,000 clones, with around 77% seen just once and about 3.4% held by the top ten. Points on this clone: Antigen: not known.

V lost 6 bases, J lost 1 base, and 13 bases lay in between. The CDR3 spans 15 residues. CDR1 and CDR2 (germline): MNHEY, SVGAGI. The chain couples TRBV6-5 to TRBJ1-5, with D tentatively TRBD1 (6 bases). The TCR sequence derives from a female donor in good health and CMV-seronegative. Sequencing was performed on PBMCs. The CDR3 DNA is TGTGCCAGCAGCCCGGACAGAGAGAGCAATCAGCCCCAGCATTTT. As protein: CASSPDRESNQPQHF.